The sequence of this TCR beta chain was determined in a study of shared clonotypes between healthy human individuals. Study in general: The plates for each donor numbered three CD4 naive, three CD4 memory, two CD8 naive and one CD8 memory.

Study-level findings and limits: Among a handful of donors, approximately 5.4% of naive CD4 clonotypes were found in common. Clonotype sharing among donors was thought likely to change with sequencing depth.

CDR1 and CDR2 from the germline V gene are MDHEN and SYDVKM. This CDR3 has 13 residues. Trimming left V 6 bases short and J 3 bases short, with 10 bases between. Donation came from healthy HIV-negative adults that had no recent acute infections or vaccinations. Concerning this clone itself: Its matching antigen is unknown.

The protocol was immunoSEQ multiplex PCR, while the TCRdb copy is restricted to in-frame clones and leaves out a portion. Of a few million clones detected, approximately 93% appear once; the ten largest clones hold about 0.39%. Input material: naive CD4+ T cells from PBMCs. Subset specified: CD45RA+ positively selected. The chain combines TRBV28 with TRBJ2-3; D gene unclear. This sequence originates from a young man in good health. Some clones in this sample may be carry-over from other donors' samples. CDR3 amino acids: CASRAVKTDTQYF. CDR3 in DNA: TGTGCCAGCAGGGCCGTGAAGACAGATACGCAGTATTTT.